Described below is a single TCR beta chain sequence and its context. As originally analysed: Using reference gene primer amplification, nucleated cell counts were estimated. Some clones are missing from TCRdb's copy, which holds only in-frame ones; the method was immunoSEQ multiplex PCR. V, J and clone size derive from that table, while D and trimming were established from the DNA sequence. This table has about 200,000 clones, around four fifths appearing once. The CDR3 is 15 residues long. CDR1 is MDHEN, CDR2 SYDVKM, per germline. V lost 3 bases, J lost 11 bases, and 20 bases lay in between. The data stem from a study of blood T cell repertoires in COVID-19. Study at large: Italy, Spain and the United States were the sources of the convalescent and acute COVID-19 samples. Sample material is recorded as cDNA or gDNA derived from T cells, B-cell-depleted T cells, or PBMCs.

The TCR sequence derives from a human donor with acute or convalescent COVID-19. The donor label of this sample is uncertain. This sequence joins TRBV28 and TRBJ2-1; possibly TRBD2 for D (5 bases). Sample: peripheral blood. The CDR3: CASSFSGRGTMKQFF. CDR3 nucleotides: TGTGCCAGCAGTTTTAGTGGGAGAGGAACAATGAAGCAGTTCTTC.